This T cell receptor beta chain came from a study of cytomegalovirus exposure and HLA in healthy donors. 13 Jbeta primers and 60 Vbeta primers were used for the PCR. Original data processing: Unique TCR beta chains totaled roughly 79 million in a later count, with roughly 12 million of them shared. Here immunoSEQ multiplex PCR was the method, and the copy in TCRdb shows in-frame clones only, minus some. That table is the source of V, J and clone size, and D and trimming were worked out from the DNA. Of some 120,000 clones listed, around four fifths were seen once; the top ten hold about 11%. V was clipped by 0 bases and J by 3 bases, with 3 bases between them. From germline, CDR1 is SGHDN and CDR2 FVKESK. CDR3 length: 12 residues. Study results and limitations: The study dropped some indistinguishable V segments, TRBV6-2 and TRBV6-3 among them. Most of the TCR beta V segments (in an earlier analysis) were productive either about 87% or about 30% of the time. A later analysis found TCR association rates differed by HLA locus, highest for DRB1 and lowest for HLA-C.

About this clone: The target antigen is unknown.

The gene calls are TRBV14 and TRBJ2-7; no clear D. This TCR was sampled from a male donor in good health and CMV-seropositive. The sample comprised PBMCs. The CDR3: CASSQDSYEQYF. DNA of the CDR3: TGTGCCAGCAGCCAAGACAGCTACGAGCAGTACTTC.